The next 20 T cell receptor beta chains were all read from a single sample in a study of T-cell reconstitution after alpha-beta-depleted transplantation in children. Unique molecular identifiers were incorporated into the prepared TCRbeta library. TCRdb analysed the PCR reads with MiXCR anew, one entry per CDR3 protein. This sample has about 260,000 distinct CDR3 sequences, with 6.5% to 9% found just once. This specimen was PBMCs, mostly from graft donor cells, taken 180 days after TCRalphabeta/CD19-depleted stem cell transplant. The origin of the receptors is a male patient aged 5 to 17 who had a stem cell transplant for acute lymphoblastic leukemia, so the T cells may come from the graft donor.

This clonotype was counted at least ten times. V is TRBV28 and J is TRBJ2-3; either TRBD1 or TRBD2 may supply D (7 bases each). CDR1 is MDHEN and CDR2 is SYDVKM in the germline V gene. The CDR3 covers 17 residues. Between the trimmed V and J ends, which lost 6 bases and 6 bases, there was a span of 25 bases. CDR3 in DNA: TGTGCCAGCAGCTCTACGATTGGGAGGGGGCGGTCGGATACGCAGTATTTT. It encodes CASSSTIGRGRSDTQYF.

This clonotype was counted many times. The chain is built from TRBV10-3 and TRBJ2-1; D uncertain. The CDR3 runs to 14 residues. Between the trimmed V and J ends, which lost 3 bases and 7 bases, there was a span of 13 bases. The V gene's germline CDR1 is ENHRY and CDR2 SYGVKD. CDR3 region: CAISDNGQPNEQFF. In DNA form, the CDR3 reads TGTGCCATCAGTGATAATGGCCAGCCTAATGAGCAGTTCTTC.

This clonotype was observed many times. V and J are TRBV5-1 and TRBJ1-2, with 8 positions matching TRBD1. The CDR3 extends over 17 amino acids. In germline, CDR1 is SGHRS, CDR2 YFSETQ. J was trimmed by 3 bases and V by 3 bases; bases with no gene match: 13. The CDR3 sequence: CASSYMPGQVPYYGYTF. The CDR3 DNA sequence: TGCGCCAGCAGCTACATGCCGGGACAGGTTCCCTACTATGGCTACACCTTC.

Many counts were recorded for this clonotype. The V and J genes are TRBV28 and TRBJ2-3, with D unresolved. Looked up from germline, CDR1 is MDHEN and CDR2 is SYDVKM. V lost 4 bases, J lost 2 bases, and 4 bases lay in between. This CDR3 region has 12 residues. Written as DNA, the CDR3 is TGTGCCAGCAGTTACTACACAGATACGCAGTATTTT. Its protein product is CASSYYTDTQYF.

This clonotype was recorded many times. V gene TRBV3-1 combines with J gene TRBJ2-5, with a possible D match to TRBD1 (6 bases). Looked up from germline, CDR1 is LGHDT and CDR2 is YNNKEL (reference sequence). V gave up 1 base and J gave up 0 bases, with 18 bases separating them. The CDR3 sequence is 18 residues long. Here the CDR3 DNA reads TGTGCCAGCAGCCAAGCAGTTAGGGGTGGGACAAACCAAGAGACCCAGTACTTC. Its protein is CASSQAVRGGTNQETQYF.

The V gene is TRBV28, the J gene TRBJ1-4; D not certain. Trimming pared 8 bases from V and 0 bases from J, leaving 13 bases between. Germline V gene sequence: CDR1 MDHEN, CDR2 SYDVKM. There are 15 residues in the CDR3. The CDR3 coding sequence is TGTGCCAGCTTCGGGCGGGGTTCAACTAATGAAAAACTGTTTTTT. Protein product: CASFGRGSTNEKLFF.

Many counts were recorded for this clonotype. This chain uses TRBV19 with TRBJ2-3; the D gene is possibly TRBD2 (5 bases). CDR1 is LNHDA, CDR2 SQIVND, per germline (reference sequence). CDR3 size: 11 residues. Trimming cost V 5 bases and J 7 bases, with 7 bases left between them. CDR3 sequence reads: CASSGLNTQYF. CDR3 nucleotides: TGTGCCAGTAGTGGACTGAATACGCAGTATTTT. The whole variable domain, remainder taken from reference TRBV19 and TRBJ2-3, is DGGITQSPKYLFRKEGQNVTLSCEQNLNHDAMYWYRQDPGQGLRLIYYSQIVNDFQKGDIAEGYSVSREKKESFPLTVTSAQKNPTAFYLCASSGLNTQYFGPGTRLTVL.

This clonotype was counted at least ten times. This rearrangement joins TRBV20-1 to TRBJ2-7; D may correspond to TRBD1 or TRBD2 (6 bases each). Trimming left V 6 bases short and J 3 bases short, with 15 bases between. CDR3 length equals 13 residues. The germline V gene has CDR1 DFQATT and CDR2 SNEGSKA (reference sequence). DNA of the CDR3: TGCAGTGCCCGGCGGGACACCCACTACGAGCAGTACTTC. Its protein is CSARRDTHYEQYF.

This clonotype was seen repeatedly, ten times or more. This rearrangement joins TRBV7-2 to TRBJ2-7; 11 positions agree with TRBD2. The germline CDR1 and CDR2 sequences are SGHTA and FQGNSA. Germline trimming cut 0 bases from V and 5 bases from J; bases unmatched to any gene: 9. The CDR3 is 17 amino acids. As DNA, the CDR3 is TGTGCCAGCAGCTTAGCGGGGAAGCTAGCGGGGGGCCACGAGCAGTACTTC. Residues: CASSLAGKLAGGHEQYF. The variable domain in full, completed from reference TRBV7-2 and TRBJ2-7, reads GAGVSQSPSNKVTEKGKDVELRCDPISGHTALYWYRQSLGQGLEFLIYFQGNSAPDKSGLPSDRFSAERTGGSVSTLTIQRTQQEDSAVYLCASSLAGKLAGGHEQYFGPGTRLTVT.

As to this clonotype: A clone one base away is much larger, so this may be a read error. The rearrangement links TRBV6-5 to TRBJ2-7, with TRBD1 identical over 9 bases. This CDR3 has 14 residues. Germline lookup yields CDR1 MNHEY and CDR2 SVGAGI. The CDR3 sequence is CASSYWTGAYKQYF. The DNA of the CDR3 is TGTGCCAGCAGTTACTGGACAGGGGCCTACAAGCAGTACTTC.

This clonotype was found a few times. The J gene is TRBJ2-3, the V gene TRBV4-2; D ambiguous. Germline V CDR1 and CDR2: LGHNA, YNFKEQ. The CDR3 contains 13 residues. Trimming stripped 0 bases from V and 6 bases from J, with 7 bases between. The CDR3, as DNA: TGTGCCAGCAGCCAAGACCCAGAGGATACGCAGTATTTT. Translated, it gives CASSQDPEDTQYF.

The table lists this clonotype with many counts. V and J are TRBV9 and TRBJ2-2; 10 positions match TRBD2. The CDR3 sequence is 15 residues long. Trimming took 1 base from V and 6 from J; bases not matched to a gene: 3. The germline V gene encodes CDR1 SGDLS and CDR2 YYNGEE. In DNA form, the CDR3 reads TGTGCCAGCAGCGTAACCAGCGGGGGGGCCGGGGAGCTGTTTTTT. As protein: CASSVTSGGAGELFF.

This clonotype has a count of ten or more. The chain links TRBV2 to TRBJ2-2; tentative D call: TRBD1 (6 bases). V dropped 4 bases and J dropped 6 bases, with 12 bases sitting between them. The CDR3 sequence is 14 residues long. Looked up from germline, CDR1 is SNHLY and CDR2 is FYNNEI. DNA for the CDR3: TGTGCCAGCAGTGGACAGGCCAGGTCCGGGGAGCTGTTTTTT. Its translation is CASSGQARSGELFF.

This clonotype was recorded many times. The chain employs TRBV29-1 and TRBJ2-6; 10 positions agree with TRBD2. Germline V gene lookup returns CDR1 SQVTM and CDR2 ANQGSEA. V was pared by 3 bases and J by 0 bases, with 8 bases of the junction left unmatched. The CDR3 is made up of 18 amino acids. The CDR3 DNA reads TGCAGCGTTGACATTTCTAGCGGGGGATTCTCTGGGGCCAACGTCCTGACTTTC. Encoded protein: CSVDISSGGFSGANVLTF.

This clonotype was seen many times. The chain links TRBV10-2 to TRBJ2-5; D perhaps matches TRBD2 (7 bases). The CDR3 has 13 amino acids. Germline V lookup: CDR1 WSHSY, CDR2 SAAADI. V dropped 6 bases and J dropped 5 bases, with 13 bases sitting between them. CDR3 region: CASRPRGGETQYF. The CDR3 region has the DNA TGCGCCAGCAGACCGAGGGGGGGGGAGACCCAGTACTTC.

Of note for this clonotype: A much larger clone lies one base from this, so it may be a read error. The J gene is TRBJ1-4, the V gene TRBV28; no firm D call. Germline loops: CDR1 MDHEN, CDR2 SYDVKM. The ends were cut back, 3 bases at V and 10 bases at J, with 9 bases in the middle. CDR3 length equals 12 residues. The CDR3 loop reads CASSFRPGKLFF. The DNA for the CDR3 is TGTGCCAGCAGTTTTCGACCCGGAAAACTGTTTTTT.

This clonotype was counted at least ten times. This chain uses TRBV24-1 with TRBJ1-2; 8 bases match TRBD1. Germline lookup yields CDR1 KGHDR and CDR2 SFDVKD. The CDR3 runs to 14 residues. Trimming took 2 bases from V and 4 from J; bases not matched to a gene: 2. CDR3 DNA: TGTGCCACCAGTGATTCCGGACAGGGCTATGGCTACACCTTC. It encodes CATSDSGQGYGYTF.

The chain is built from TRBV6-5 and TRBJ2-7, with 9 nucleotides matching TRBD2. Germline CDR1 reads MNHEY; CDR2 reads SVGAGI. The trim removed 6 bases at V and 3 bases at J, leaving 9 bases unmatched. The CDR3 spans 15 residues. The CDR3 sequence is CASRPRTSAYYEQYF. The CDR3 DNA reads as TGTGCCAGCAGACCCAGGACTAGCGCGTACTACGAGCAGTACTTC.

The sample holds many counts of this clonotype. The CDR3 nucleotides are TGCGCCAGCAGCTATACAGGGGCCCAGCTGGAGGGCTACACCTTC. This gives the protein CASSYTGAQLEGYTF. The chain is built from TRBV5-1 and TRBJ1-2; 7 bases are a match to TRBD1. The germline gives CDR1 SGHRS, CDR2 YFSETQ. The V segment lost 3 bases and the J segment 8 bases; nucleotides outside the gene matches: 13. The CDR3 contains 15 residues.

This clonotype has ten or more counts. This chain links TRBV29-1 with TRBJ2-2; D remains unclear. This CDR3 spans 12 amino acids. V was pared by 5 bases and J by 3 bases, with 7 bases between. The germline gives CDR1 SQVTM, CDR2 ANQGSEA. In nucleotides, the CDR3 is TGCAGCGTTACAAGGTACACCGGGGAGCTGTTTTTT. It encodes CSVTRYTGELFF.